This TCR beta chain was obtained from a study of beta chain features in type 1 diabetes. Study-level points and caveats: Among all four CD4+ subsets, Type 1 diabetes patients had TCRB CDR3s that were moderately but significantly shorter. Reads derived from cDNA could over-represent cells showing high TCR expression.

CD45RO/CCR7/CD25/CD127/CD95/CD27 separated CD4+ naive, central memory, regulatory and stem cell-like memory cells by sorting. This clone was seen just once. Its antigen is not known. Since all of the isolated RNA was reverse transcribed, expressed TCRB transcripts were what got sequenced. This table comes from immunoSEQ multiplex PCR, and its TCRdb copy is limited to in-frame clones, with some not included. The repertoire consists of 500,000 to 650,000 clones, with about an eighth occurring once and the leading ten covering more than 0.1%. The CDR3 has 14 amino acids. V was shortened by 4 bases and J by 3 bases, with 14 bases between the two germline ends. The germline CDR1 and CDR2 sequences are SGHNT and YYREEE (reference sequence).

The chain uses TRBV5-4 and TRBJ2-7; TRBD2 is a possible D gene (6 bases). This clonotype originated in a man aged 25-45 years with type 1 diabetes. Sequencing was done on a sample of naive CD4+ T cells from blood. CDR3 bases: TGTGCCAGCAGCCAACCGGGAGCCCACTACGAGCAGTACTTC. Its translation is CASSQPGAHYEQYF.